The rows below give T cell receptor beta chains drawn from one sample of a study of blood T cell repertoires in COVID-19. TCRdb keeps only in-frame clones here, not all; method: immunoSEQ multiplex PCR. The repertoire holds about 220,000 clones, with 80% to 90% as singletons. The sequencing sample was made of peripheral blood. These receptors originate from a man aged 50 to 60 who had recovered from COVID-19. CDR3s include the opening cysteine and the closing phenylalanine or tryptophan. A D gene is named only where the DNA matches it firmly. The size field is filled for only some rows; it gives once, few, many or a size class.

size,V,J,D,DNA,CDR3
-,TRBV15,TRBJ1-1,TRBD1,TGTGCCACCAGCACATCAGGGGGGAACACTGAAGCTTTCTTT,CATSTSGGNTEAFF
-,TRBV6-5,TRBJ2-1,-,TGTGCCAGCAGTTTCCAGGGGTACAATGAGCAGTTCTTC,CASSFQGYNEQFF
-,TRBV5-6,TRBJ2-3,TRBD2,TGTGCCAGCAGCTTGGGAGGGGCGGGAGGGACAGATACGCAGTATTTT,CASSLGGAGGTDTQYF
-,TRBV6-1,TRBJ1-3,-,TGTGCCAGCAGTGAAGAGGGGTGGTCTGGAAACACCATATATTTT,CASSEEGWSGNTIYF
-,TRBV6-5,TRBJ1-5,-,TGTGCCAGCAGGACACAGGGCAATCAGCCCCAGCATTTT,CASRTQGNQPQHF
once,TRBV7-9,TRBJ2-7,TRBD1,TGTGCCAGCAGCTTACGGGGACAGGGGGTCTACGAGCAGTACTTC,CASSLRGQGVYEQYF
-,TRBV7-9,TRBJ2-7,TRBD1,TGTGCCAGCAAATCCGAAGGGGGCCTGGGGGAGCAGTACTTC,CASKSEGGLGEQYF
once,TRBV18,TRBJ1-6,TRBD1,TGTGCCAGCTCCCACCTCCTACAGGACAGGGGAAATAATTCACCCCTCCACTTT,CASSHLLQDRGNNSPLHF
-,TRBV10-1,TRBJ2-5,-,TGCGCCAGCAGCCCCGGTGAGACCCAGTACTTC,CASSPGETQYF
-,TRBV25-1,TRBJ1-1,-,TGTGCCAGCAGTGGCGGAAGCCGGAAGGCTTTCTTT,CASSGGSRKAFF
-,TRBV7-9,TRBJ1-1,-,TGTGCCAGCAGCTTAGTTATTATCCGGGGGAACACTGAAGCTTTCTTT,CASSLVIIRGNTEAFF
-,TRBV6-5,TRBJ1-2,-,TGTGCCAGCATAGATTGGGGGCTCTATGGCTACACCTTC,CASIDWGLYGYTF
-,TRBV2,TRBJ1-5,-,TGTGCCAGCGGCGGGGATAGCAATCAGCCCCAGCATTTT,CASGGDSNQPQHF
once,TRBV28,TRBJ1-6,-,TGTGCCAGCAGGCCGTTCAGCGGGGGAAATCGCTCACCCCTCCACTTT,CASRPFSGGNRSPLHF
-,TRBV13,TRBJ2-1,TRBD1,TGTGCCAGCAGCTTAAGACAGGGGGCCTATGAGCAGTTCTTC,CASSLRQGAYEQFF
-,TRBV28,TRBJ1-2,-,TGTGCCAGCAGTTCAGGGTTCTCTAACTATGGCTACACCTTC,CASSSGFSNYGYTF
-,TRBV27,TRBJ2-7,TRBD1,TGTGCCAGCAGTTATAAGGGGGCCTTGTACGAGCAGTACTTC,CASSYKGALYEQYF
-,TRBV6-4,TRBJ2-3,TRBD1,TGTGCCACCTCTGACAGGGTCGGCTCTATAGATACGCAGTATTTT,CATSDRVGSIDTQYF
-,TRBV27,TRBJ1-6,-,TGTGCCGCCGGCGAGGGACATAGTAATTCACCCCTCCACTTT,CAAGEGHSNSPLHF
-,TRBV7-8,TRBJ2-7,TRBD2,TGTGCCAGCAGCCAGGGACTAGCGGGAGAAGTCCTTACCTACGAGCAGTACTTC,CASSQGLAGEVLTYEQYF
-,TRBV3-1/TRBV3-2,TRBJ2-7,TRBD1,TGTGCCAGCAGCCAAGCATTGAGACAGGGGGCCTACGAGCAGTACTTC,CASSQALRQGAYEQYF
-,TRBV14,TRBJ1-1,-,TGTGCCAGCAGCCAAGACTTGAGGACTGAAGCTTTCTTT,CASSQDLRTEAFF
-,TRBV7-2,TRBJ2-7,TRBD1,TGTGCCAGCAGCTTCTTACCCGGGACAGTAATCTCCTACGAGCAGTACTTC,CASSFLPGTVISYEQYF
-,TRBV18,TRBJ1-1,-,TGTGCCAGCTCACCACTTGACAGCATGAACACTGAAGCTTTCTTT,CASSPLDSMNTEAFF
once,TRBV7-2,TRBJ2-7,TRBD2,TGTGCCAGCAGCTTAACGGGAGGGGCCCGGGAGCAGTACTTC,CASSLTGGAREQYF
once,TRBV12-3/TRBV12-4,TRBJ2-7,-,TGTGCCAGCAGTTTAGTCGGAGGCTACGAGCAGTACTTC,CASSLVGGYEQYF
few,TRBV11-3,TRBJ2-7,TRBD2,TGTGCCAGCAGCTTAGGGGGGGACTACCCCTACGAGCAGTACTTC,CASSLGGDYPYEQYF
-,TRBV9,TRBJ1-2,-,TGTGCCAGCAGCGTAGCTTCAGGGGATGGCTATGGCTACACCTTC,CASSVASGDGYGYTF
few,TRBV30,TRBJ2-7,TRBD2,TGTGCCTGGAGTAGCGGGGTGGGATACGAGCAGTACTTC,CAWSSGVGYEQYF
-,TRBV5-1,TRBJ1-5,TRBD1,TGCGCCAGCAGCCCCGGACAGGCCAGCAATCAGCCCCAGCATTTT,CASSPGQASNQPQHF
-,TRBV5-6,TRBJ2-7,-,TGTGCCAGCAGCTTGGGTTTTCGCGACTACGAGCAGTACTTC,CASSLGFRDYEQYF
-,TRBV28,TRBJ2-7,-,TGTGCCAGCAGTTTTCGGCGGGGTTCCTACGAGCAGTACTTC,CASSFRRGSYEQYF
-,TRBV6-6,TRBJ1-6,-,TGTGCCAGCAGTCCGAGAGAGATATTCCATAATTCACCCCTCCACTTT,CASSPREIFHNSPLHF
-,TRBV7-2,TRBJ2-1,-,TGTGCCAGCAGCTTACGACAGACCAACAATGAGCAGTTCTTC,CASSLRQTNNEQFF
-,TRBV5-1,TRBJ2-3,TRBD1,TGCGCCAGCAGCTTATTTAAACAGGGGCCCCTGTTGGCAGGTACGCAGTATTTT,CASSLFKQGPLLAGTQYF
-,TRBV28,TRBJ2-7,TRBD2,TGTGCCAGCAGTTTATGGAGGACTAGCGAGGGTATATTGTGGAAGCAGTACTTC,CASSLWRTSEGILWKQYF
-,TRBV28,TRBJ2-3,-,TGTGCCAGCAGCCCATTCACAGATACGCAGTATTTT,CASSPFTDTQYF
-,TRBV10-1,TRBJ2-1,TRBD2,TGCGCCAGCAGAGATAGCGGGAGCTCCTACAATGAGCAGTTCTTC,CASRDSGSSYNEQFF
-,TRBV2,TRBJ1-5,TRBD1,TGTGCCAGCAGTCGACAGGGGAATGACGGTCAGCCCCAGCATTTT,CASSRQGNDGQPQHF
once,TRBV5-1,TRBJ2-7,TRBD2,TGCGCCAGCAGCCGAGGACTAGCGAGGGAGCAGTACTTC,CASSRGLAREQYF
-,TRBV5-1,TRBJ2-1,TRBD1,TGCGCCAGCAGATTAGGACAGGCCACCTACAATGAGCAGTTCTTC,CASRLGQATYNEQFF
-,TRBV3-1/TRBV3-2,TRBJ1-1,TRBD1,TGTGCCAGCAGCGACCGGGACAGGGCCATGAACACTGAAGCTTTCTTT,CASSDRDRAMNTEAFF
-,TRBV5-1,TRBJ2-1,-,TGCGCCAGCAGCTCCCCCGGGGAGAATGAGCAGTTCTTC,CASSSPGENEQFF
-,TRBV28,TRBJ1-2,-,TGTGCCAGCAGGGGGGCAGGGACGTATGGCTACACCTTC,CASRGAGTYGYTF
-,TRBV18,TRBJ1-5,TRBD1,TGTGCCAGCTCACTGTCACAGGGGGCAGGTCAGCCCCAGCATTTT,CASSLSQGAGQPQHF
-,TRBV9,TRBJ2-4,-,TGTGCCAGCAGCGTAAAAACAGGGAACAAAAACATTCAGTACTTC,CASSVKTGNKNIQYF
few,TRBV11-3,TRBJ2-7,TRBD1,TGTGCCAGCAGACAGGGGGCTTGCTACGAGCAGTACTTC,CASRQGACYEQYF
-,TRBV19,TRBJ2-2,TRBD2,TGTGCCAGTAGAACCCGGACTAGCGGCACCGGGGAGCTGTTTTTT,CASRTRTSGTGELFF
few,TRBV19,TRBJ2-7,-,TGTGCCAGTAGTATGAATAGCGGTACCTACGAGCAGTACTTC,CASSMNSGTYEQYF
few,TRBV11-3,TRBJ2-3,TRBD2,TGTGCCAGCAGTCTAGGGTTGGTGTCGGGAGGGAGCACAGATACGCAGTATTTT,CASSLGLVSGGSTDTQYF
-,TRBV28,TRBJ2-7,TRBD1,TGTGCCAGCAGTATCCGGACCGGGACAGGGAATTACGAGCAGTACTTC,CASSIRTGTGNYEQYF
-,TRBV27,TRBJ2-1,TRBD1,TGTGCCAGCAGTTTCCGGGACAGGGCGGGGAATGAGCAGTTCTTC,CASSFRDRAGNEQFF
once,TRBV18,TRBJ2-7,-,TGTGCCAGCTCACCAACCCTTCACGCGGACGAGCAGTACTTC,CASSPTLHADEQYF
-,TRBV7-9,TRBJ2-5,-,TGTGCCAGCAGCTTAGTCGGACTTCAAGAGACCCAGTACTTC,CASSLVGLQETQYF
-,TRBV28,TRBJ1-2,-,TGTGCCAGCAGTTTCCGCAGACGGGTCAACAACTATGGCTACACCTTC,CASSFRRRVNNYGYTF
-,TRBV12-1,TRBJ2-1,-,TGTGCCAGCAGCTTACTAGCGGGGGGGGACAATGAGCAGTTCTTC,CASSLLAGGDNEQFF
few,TRBV2,TRBJ2-1,-,TGTGCCAGCAGTGAAAAGGGGTATGAGCAGTTCTTC,CASSEKGYEQFF